Listed below are T cell receptor beta chains from one sample, sequenced in a study of blood T cell repertoires in COVID-19. The repertoire was sequenced with immunoSEQ multiplex PCR; TCRdb's copy has only in-frame clones and lacks some. The data hold about 290,000 clones, with 85% to 90% observed a single time. Sequencing used peripheral blood. The source of these receptors is a woman between 25 and 40 years old with COVID-19, enrolled during active disease. CDR3s include the opening cysteine and the closing phenylalanine or tryptophan. D genes are given only for firm matches. The size of a clone is reported for some rows only, either as once, few or many, or as a class for expanded clones.

j_gene | abundance | d_gene | v_gene | CDR3aa | CDR3nt
TRBJ2-3 | once | TRBD2 | TRBV20-1 | CSASRLAGGRRSTDTQYF | TGCAGTGCTAGTCGGCTAGCGGGGGGCCGTCGGTCAACGGATACGCAGTATTTT
TRBJ1-1 | - | - | TRBV6-5 | CASSYEARTEAFF | TGTGCCAGCAGTTATGAGGCACGTACTGAAGCTTTCTTT
TRBJ1-1 | - | - | TRBV5-1 | CASRGGTGMNTEAFF | TGCGCCAGCAGGGGTGGCACAGGGATGAACACTGAAGCTTTCTTT
TRBJ1-1 | - | - | TRBV6-5 | CASSWTGGWGNTEAFF | TGTGCCAGCAGTTGGACCGGGGGATGGGGTAACACTGAAGCTTTCTTT
TRBJ1-6 | - | - | TRBV5-5 | CASTRVGGEPLHF | TGTGCCAGCACTCGCGTCGGGGGGGAACCCCTCCACTTT
TRBJ1-1 | - | - | TRBV5-1 | CASSLAGGVEAFF | TGCGCCAGCAGCTTGGCGGGGGGCGTTGAAGCTTTCTTT
TRBJ1-1 | - | - | TRBV5-1 | CASSSMAGEAFF | TGCGCCAGCAGCTCCATGGCGGGGGAAGCTTTCTTT
TRBJ2-4 | - | TRBD2 | TRBV7-9 | CASSHGSGGAVITKNIQYF | TGTGCCAGCAGCCACGGCAGCGGGGGGGCCGTAATTACGAAAAACATTCAGTACTTC
TRBJ1-5 | - | - | TRBV27 | CASSLFAGAESNQPQHF | TGTGCCAGCAGTTTATTCGCAGGGGCGGAAAGCAATCAGCCCCAGCATTTT
TRBJ2-2 | - | TRBD1 | TRBV10-2 | CASRSGTENTGELFF | TGCGCCAGCAGATCCGGGACAGAGAACACCGGGGAGCTGTTTTTT
TRBJ1-2 | - | - | TRBV7-8 | CASSDAGAKGYTF | TGTGCCAGCAGCGACGCGGGGGCCAAGGGCTACACCTTC
TRBJ2-7 | - | TRBD2 | TRBV7-9 | CASSLSVVSPRSGGYEQYF | TGTGCCAGCAGCTTATCCGTAGTGTCCCCAAGGAGCGGGGGGTACGAGCAGTACTTC
TRBJ2-2 | - | TRBD2 | TRBV5-1 | CASSSSGGYTGELFF | TGCGCCAGCAGTAGTAGCGGGGGGTACACCGGGGAGCTGTTTTTT
TRBJ1-6 | - | - | TRBV2 | CASSEGYQVLGSPLHF | TGTGCCAGCAGTGAAGGATATCAGGTTTTGGGTTCACCCCTCCACTTT
TRBJ1-2 | - | TRBD1 | TRBV15 | CATSSPDRGSYGYTF | TGTGCCACCAGCAGCCCGGACAGGGGATCCTATGGCTACACCTTC
TRBJ2-5 | - | TRBD2 | TRBV12-3/TRBV12-4 | CASRGLAAETQYF | TGTGCCAGCAGGGGACTAGCTGCGGAGACCCAGTACTTC
TRBJ1-5 | - | TRBD1 | TRBV19 | CASTERWRGRGNQPQHF | TGTGCCAGTACAGAGAGGTGGAGGGGGCGAGGCAATCAGCCCCAGCATTTT
TRBJ2-1 | - | - | TRBV5-1 | CASSLRGLQGNEQFF | TGCGCCAGCAGCTTGCGAGGCTTACAGGGCAATGAGCAGTTCTTC
TRBJ2-3 | - | TRBD1 | TRBV5-1 | CASSLEWSTGVLVTDTQYF | TGCGCCAGCAGCTTGGAGTGGTCGACAGGGGTTCTTGTAACAGATACGCAGTATTTT
TRBJ1-5 | - | - | TRBV27 | CASSTLGAEGGNQPQHF | TGTGCCAGCAGTACCCTGGGGGCGGAAGGTGGCAATCAGCCCCAGCATTTT
TRBJ2-1 | - | - | TRBV28 | CASAAGYNEQFF | TGTGCCAGCGCTGCGGGGTACAATGAGCAGTTCTTC
TRBJ1-6 | - | - | TRBV6-6 | CASSPGNRVGSYNSPLHF | TGTGCCAGCAGTCCTGGGAACAGGGTCGGGTCCTATAATTCACCCCTCCACTTT
TRBJ1-2 | - | TRBD1 | TRBV18 | CASSRTGQGNGYTF | TGTGCCAGCTCACGTACGGGACAGGGAAATGGCTACACCTTC
TRBJ2-7 | - | - | TRBV11-2 | CASSPPASGLSYEQYF | TGTGCCAGCAGCCCCCCAGCCAGCGGGCTTTCCTACGAGCAGTACTTC
TRBJ2-7 | once | TRBD1 | TRBV6-5 | CASSYSRGGAYEQYF | TGTGCCAGCAGTTACTCAAGAGGGGGCGCCTACGAGCAGTACTTC
TRBJ2-5 | - | TRBD2 | TRBV7-2 | CASSSYSGAQETQYF | TGTGCCAGCAGCTCATATAGCGGGGCACAAGAGACCCAGTACTTC
TRBJ2-4 | - | TRBD1 | TRBV9 | CASSGGTDKNIQYF | TGTGCCAGCAGCGGGGGGACAGACAAAAACATTCAGTACTTC
TRBJ2-7 | - | - | TRBV25-1 | CASSEYSPNIREQYF | TGTGCCAGCAGTGAATATTCCCCGAATATTCGGGAGCAGTACTTC
TRBJ1-6 | - | TRBD1 | TRBV6-1 | CASSGPGGQLDSPLHF | TGTGCCAGCAGTGGGCCAGGGGGACAGCTAGATTCACCCCTCCACTTT
TRBJ2-7 | - | - | TRBV19 | CASTPGGGYEQYF | TGTGCCAGTACCCCTGGGGGAGGCTACGAGCAGTACTTC
TRBJ2-1 | - | TRBD2 | TRBV6-1 | CASSVLRGGQSYNEQFF | TGTGCCAGCAGTGTATTGCGGGGGGGCCAATCCTACAATGAGCAGTTCTTC
TRBJ1-1 | - | - | TRBV3-1/TRBV3-2 | CASSQFDTEAFF | TGTGCCAGCAGCCAATTCGACACTGAAGCTTTCTTT
TRBJ2-7 | once | - | TRBV14 | CASSQDHLTGDIYEQYF | TGTGCCAGCAGCCAAGATCATCTAACCGGGGACATCTACGAGCAGTACTTC
TRBJ2-5 | - | TRBD1 | TRBV7-2 | CASSLGPRGSETQYF | TGTGCCAGCAGCTTAGGTCCCAGGGGGTCAGAGACCCAGTACTTC
TRBJ2-1 | - | - | TRBV7-2 | CASSLNLNSPKFF | TGTGCCAGCAGCTTAAATCTAAACTCACCGAAATTCTTC
TRBJ2-3 | - | - | TRBV27 | CASSQSTDTQYF | TGTGCCAGCAGTCAAAGCACAGATACGCAGTATTTT
TRBJ2-3 | - | - | TRBV6-5 | CASSPVGASTDTQYF | TGTGCCAGCAGTCCGGTTGGGGCTAGCACAGATACGCAGTATTTT
TRBJ1-1 | - | - | TRBV5-1 | CASSLRGIEAFF | TGCGCCAGCAGCTTGAGGGGGATTGAAGCTTTCTTT
TRBJ2-3 | - | TRBD2 | TRBV4-1 | CASSQKVRAGGYTDTQYF | TGCGCCAGCAGCCAGAAGGTGAGAGCGGGGGGCTACACAGATACGCAGTATTTT
TRBJ1-1 | - | - | TRBV18 | CASSPFTGNTEAFF | TGTGCCAGCTCACCCTTTACCGGGAACACTGAAGCTTTCTTT
TRBJ1-2 | - | - | TRBV2 | CASSERGSHGYTF | TGTGCCAGCAGTGAACGGGGGTCCCATGGCTACACCTTC
TRBJ1-6 | - | TRBD1 | TRBV27 | CASSPIGTGTPLHF | TGTGCCAGCAGTCCTATCGGGACAGGGACACCCCTCCACTTT
TRBJ1-5 | - | TRBD1 | TRBV9 | CASSADRGNQPQHF | TGTGCCAGCAGCGCGGACAGGGGGAATCAGCCCCAGCATTTT
TRBJ2-1 | - | - | TRBV18 | CASSSGILNEQFF | TGTGCCAGCTCATCAGGGATTTTGAATGAGCAGTTCTTC
TRBJ1-5 | - | - | TRBV28 | CASSPPYQPQHF | TGTGCCAGCAGTCCCCCTTATCAGCCCCAGCATTTT
TRBJ1-3 | - | - | TRBV3-1/TRBV3-2 | CASSYKRGRSLAGNTIYF | TGTGCCAGCTCGTACAAGCGGGGGAGGTCCCTGGCTGGAAACACCATATATTTT
TRBJ2-3 | - | TRBD2 | TRBV7-9 | CATKTSGGSSDTQYF | TGTGCCACCAAGACTAGCGGGGGTAGCTCAGATACGCAGTATTTT
TRBJ2-2 | - | TRBD1 | TRBV5-1 | CASSFGTGNTGELFF | TGCGCCAGCAGCTTTGGGACAGGCAACACCGGGGAGCTGTTTTTT
TRBJ2-2 | - | TRBD2 | TRBV19 | CASRPGLRTGELFF | TGTGCCAGTAGGCCGGGACTACGGACCGGGGAGCTGTTTTTT
TRBJ1-5 | - | - | TRBV27 | CASAYGGREQPQHF | TGTGCCAGCGCGTACGGGGGAAGGGAGCAGCCCCAGCATTTT
TRBJ2-7 | - | - | TRBV6-5 | CASSYSTGRVSYEQYF | TGTGCCAGCAGTTACTCGACGGGCAGGGTTTCGTACGAGCAGTACTTC
TRBJ1-1 | - | TRBD1 | TRBV6-5 | CASSRDRVITEAFF | TGTGCCAGTAGCCGGGACAGGGTGATCACTGAAGCTTTCTTT
TRBJ1-1 | - | - | TRBV5-1 | CASSPSLKRQIMNTEAFF | TGCGCCAGCAGCCCATCCCTGAAACGACAGATAATGAACACTGAAGCTTTCTTT
TRBJ2-7 | - | TRBD1 | TRBV27 | CASSVTGNSYEQYF | TGTGCCAGCAGTGTGACAGGGAATTCCTACGAGCAGTACTTC
TRBJ1-2 | many | TRBD1 | TRBV10-1 | CASSARQGGGYTF | TGCGCCAGCAGTGCCCGACAAGGGGGCGGCTACACCTTC